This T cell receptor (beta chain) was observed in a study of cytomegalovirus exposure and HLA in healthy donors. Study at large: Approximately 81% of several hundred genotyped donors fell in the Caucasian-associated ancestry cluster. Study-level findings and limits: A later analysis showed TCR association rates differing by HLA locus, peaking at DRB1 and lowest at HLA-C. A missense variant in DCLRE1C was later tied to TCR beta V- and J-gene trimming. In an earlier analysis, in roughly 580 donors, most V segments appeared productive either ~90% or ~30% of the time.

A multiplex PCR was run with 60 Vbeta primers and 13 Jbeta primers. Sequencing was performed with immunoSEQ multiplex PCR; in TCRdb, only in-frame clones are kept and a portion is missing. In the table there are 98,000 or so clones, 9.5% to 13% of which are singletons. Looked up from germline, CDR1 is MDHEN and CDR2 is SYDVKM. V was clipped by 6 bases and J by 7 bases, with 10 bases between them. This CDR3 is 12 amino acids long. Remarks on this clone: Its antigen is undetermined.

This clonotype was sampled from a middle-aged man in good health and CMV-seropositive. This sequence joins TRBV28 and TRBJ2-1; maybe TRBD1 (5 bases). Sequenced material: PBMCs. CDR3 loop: CASSRRANEQFF. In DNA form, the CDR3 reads TGTGCCAGCAGCCGCAGGGCGAATGAGCAGTTCTTC. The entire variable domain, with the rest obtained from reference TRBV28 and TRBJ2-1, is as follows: DVKVTQSSRYLVKRTGEKVFLECVQDMDHENMFWYRQDPGLGLRLIYFSYDVKMKEKGDIPEGYSVSREKKERFSLILESASTNQTSMYLCASSRRANEQFFGPGTRLTVL.